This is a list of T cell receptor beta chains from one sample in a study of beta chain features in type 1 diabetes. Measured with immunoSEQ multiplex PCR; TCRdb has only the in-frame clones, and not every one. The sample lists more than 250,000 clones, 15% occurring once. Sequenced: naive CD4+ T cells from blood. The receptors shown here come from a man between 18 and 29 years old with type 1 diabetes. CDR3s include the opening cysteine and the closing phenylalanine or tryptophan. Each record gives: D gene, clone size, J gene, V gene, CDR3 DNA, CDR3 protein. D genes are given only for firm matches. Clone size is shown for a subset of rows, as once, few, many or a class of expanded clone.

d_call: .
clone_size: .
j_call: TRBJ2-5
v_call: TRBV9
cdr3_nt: TGTGCCAGCAGCGTAGACGGGACAAGACAAGAGACCCAGTACTTC
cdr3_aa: CASSVDGTRQETQYF

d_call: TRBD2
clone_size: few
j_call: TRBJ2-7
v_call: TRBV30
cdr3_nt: TGTGCCTGGAGCCCTGGGGGGGTTCGTGTCTTTGAGCAGTACTTC
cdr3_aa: CAWSPGGVRVFEQYF

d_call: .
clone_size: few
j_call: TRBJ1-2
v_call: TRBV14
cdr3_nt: TGTGCCAGCAGCCTCGGGGTTAACTATGGCTACACCTTC
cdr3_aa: CASSLGVNYGYTF

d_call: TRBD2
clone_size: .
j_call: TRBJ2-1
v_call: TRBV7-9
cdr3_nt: TGTGCCAGCAGCAGAGAGAGACTAGCGGGAGGGTACAATGAGCAGTTCTTC
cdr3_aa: CASSRERLAGGYNEQFF

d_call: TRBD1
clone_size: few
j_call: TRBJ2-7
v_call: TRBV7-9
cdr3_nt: TGTGCCAGCAGCTTTAGACAGGGGAACTACGAGCAGTACTTC
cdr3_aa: CASSFRQGNYEQYF

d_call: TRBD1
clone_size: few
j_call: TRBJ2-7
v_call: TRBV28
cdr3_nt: TGTGCCAGCAGCACGGGACAGGGCTACGAGCAGTACTTC
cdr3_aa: CASSTGQGYEQYF

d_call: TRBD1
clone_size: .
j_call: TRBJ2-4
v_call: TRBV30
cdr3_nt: TGTGCCTGGAGAGGGCAGGGGGCGAAAAACATTCAGTACTTC
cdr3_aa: CAWRGQGAKNIQYF

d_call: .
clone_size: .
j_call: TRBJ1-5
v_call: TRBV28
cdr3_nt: TGTGCCAGCAGTTACACAGGGTTTCAGCCCCAGCATTTT
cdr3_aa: CASSYTGFQPQHF

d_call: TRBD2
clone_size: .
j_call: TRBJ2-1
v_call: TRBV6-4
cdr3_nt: TGTGCCAGCAGTGAGCGGGAGGGCCTCTCCTACAATGAGCAGTTCTTC
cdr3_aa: CASSEREGLSYNEQFF

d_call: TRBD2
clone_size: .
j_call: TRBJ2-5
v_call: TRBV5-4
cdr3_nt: TGTGCCAGCAGCTTGTTCGGGACTAGCATACAGACCCAGTACTTC
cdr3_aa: CASSLFGTSIQTQYF

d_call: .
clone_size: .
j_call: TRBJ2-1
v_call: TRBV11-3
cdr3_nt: TGTGCCAGCAGTATAGATGCCTCCAATGAGCAGTTCTTC
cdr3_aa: CASSIDASNEQFF

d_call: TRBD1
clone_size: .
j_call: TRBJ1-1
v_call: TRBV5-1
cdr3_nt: TGCGCCAGCTGGGGACAGGGGGCTGAAGCTTTCTTT
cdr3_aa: CASWGQGAEAFF

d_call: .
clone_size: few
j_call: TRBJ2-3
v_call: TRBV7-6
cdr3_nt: TGTGCCAGCAGCAGGTTTCAGGGATCCACAGATACGCAGTATTTT
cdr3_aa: CASSRFQGSTDTQYF

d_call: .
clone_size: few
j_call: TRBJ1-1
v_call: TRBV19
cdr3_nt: TGTGCCAGTAGCGACCGGGGTAGCACTGAAGCTTTCTTT
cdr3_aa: CASSDRGSTEAFF

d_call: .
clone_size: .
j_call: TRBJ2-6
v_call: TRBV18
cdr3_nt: TGTGCCAGCTCACCCCTCAGGACAGCCCTCTCTGGGGCCAACGTCCTGACTTTC
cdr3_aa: CASSPLRTALSGANVLTF

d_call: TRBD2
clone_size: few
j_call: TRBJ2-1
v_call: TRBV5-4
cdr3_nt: TGTGCCAGCAGCAGGACTAGCGACAGTTTCAATGAGCAGTTCTTC
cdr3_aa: CASSRTSDSFNEQFF

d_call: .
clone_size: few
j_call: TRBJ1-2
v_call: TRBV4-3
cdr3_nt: TGCGCCAGCAGCCAAGAGGGGGCAGGCTATGGCTACACCTTC
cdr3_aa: CASSQEGAGYGYTF

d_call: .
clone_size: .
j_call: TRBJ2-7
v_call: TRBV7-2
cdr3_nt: TGTGCCAGCAGCTTAGGGTCTCCCGGCTACGAGCAGTACTTC
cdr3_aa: CASSLGSPGYEQYF

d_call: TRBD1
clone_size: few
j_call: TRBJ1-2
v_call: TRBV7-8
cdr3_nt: TGTGCCAGCAGCTTAATGCAGGGGGCTGATGGCTACACCTTC
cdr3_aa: CASSLMQGADGYTF

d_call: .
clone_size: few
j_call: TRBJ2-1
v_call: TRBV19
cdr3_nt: TGTGCCAGTAGTATAGTCGCAGGGTCTAGTCATGAGCAGTTCTTC
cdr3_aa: CASSIVAGSSHEQFF

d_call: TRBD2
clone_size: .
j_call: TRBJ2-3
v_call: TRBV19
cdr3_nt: TGTGCCACGACTAGCGGGAGTTGGAATACGCAGTATTTT
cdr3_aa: CATTSGSWNTQYF

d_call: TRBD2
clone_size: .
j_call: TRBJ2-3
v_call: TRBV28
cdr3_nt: TGTGCCAGCAGTCCCTTGGGGACTAGTATCCCAGATACGCAGTATTTT
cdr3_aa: CASSPLGTSIPDTQYF

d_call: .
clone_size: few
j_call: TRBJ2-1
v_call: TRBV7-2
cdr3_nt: TGTGCCAGCAGCCAATATTTCCAGGGCAATGAGCAGTTCTTC
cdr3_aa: CASSQYFQGNEQFF

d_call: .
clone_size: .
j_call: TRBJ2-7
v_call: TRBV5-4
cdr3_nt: TGTGCCAGCAGCTCCCAACTAGACTCCTACGAGCAGTACTTC
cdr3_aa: CASSSQLDSYEQYF

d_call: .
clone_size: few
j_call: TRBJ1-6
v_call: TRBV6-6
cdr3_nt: TGTGCCAGCAGTACTATCAGGGTGGATAATTCACCCCTCCACTTT
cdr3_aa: CASSTIRVDNSPLHF

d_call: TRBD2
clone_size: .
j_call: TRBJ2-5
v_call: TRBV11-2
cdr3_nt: TGTGCCAGCAGCTTAGATCTAGCGGGGTCTCAAGAGACCCAGTACTTC
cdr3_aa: CASSLDLAGSQETQYF

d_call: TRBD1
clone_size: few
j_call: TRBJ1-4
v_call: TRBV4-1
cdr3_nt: TGCGCCAGCAGCCCGGGACAGCCCAGGGAAAAACTGTTTTTT
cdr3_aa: CASSPGQPREKLFF

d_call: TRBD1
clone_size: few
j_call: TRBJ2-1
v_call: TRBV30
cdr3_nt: TGTGCCTGGACTCGAAACAGGGGGGCCTACAATGAGCAGTTCTTC
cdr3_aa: CAWTRNRGAYNEQFF

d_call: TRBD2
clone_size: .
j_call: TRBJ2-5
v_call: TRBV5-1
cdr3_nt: TGCGCCAGCAGCTTGGGGACTAGCGGGGGGGAGACCCAGTACTTC
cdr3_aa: CASSLGTSGGETQYF

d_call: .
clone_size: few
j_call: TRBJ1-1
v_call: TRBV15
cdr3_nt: TGTGCCACCAGCGTACAGGGTTACTTATCTGAAGCTTTCTTT
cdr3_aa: CATSVQGYLSEAFF

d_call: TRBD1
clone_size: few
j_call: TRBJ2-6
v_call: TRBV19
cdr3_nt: TGTGCCAGTACCCCAGGGACAGCCGATGGGGCCAACGTCCTGACTTTC
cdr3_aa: CASTPGTADGANVLTF

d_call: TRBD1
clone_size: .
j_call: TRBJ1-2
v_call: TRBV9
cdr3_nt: TGTGCCAGCAGCGTGGGACAGGGGGGTGGCTATGGCTACACCTTC
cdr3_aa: CASSVGQGGGYGYTF

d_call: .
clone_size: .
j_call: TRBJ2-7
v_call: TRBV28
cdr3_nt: TGTGCCAGCAGTTTGGGGGGAGACTCCTACGAGCAGTACTTC
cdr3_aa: CASSLGGDSYEQYF

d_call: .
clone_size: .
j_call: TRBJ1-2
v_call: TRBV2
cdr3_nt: TGTGCCAGCAGTGTAACAGGGAGCAACTATGGCTACACCTTC
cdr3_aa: CASSVTGSNYGYTF

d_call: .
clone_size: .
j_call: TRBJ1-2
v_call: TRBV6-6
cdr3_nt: TGTGCCAGCAGTTACTCAGGCGGAGGTGGCTACACCTTC
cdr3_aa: CASSYSGGGGYTF

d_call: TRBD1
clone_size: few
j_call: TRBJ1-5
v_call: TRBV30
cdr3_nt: TGTGCCTGGAGTGTAGGACAGGCCTATAGCAATCAGCCCCAGCATTTT
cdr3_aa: CAWSVGQAYSNQPQHF

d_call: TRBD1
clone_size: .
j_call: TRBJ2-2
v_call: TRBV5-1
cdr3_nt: TGCGCCAGCAGCTTCCTTACAGGGGACACCGGGGAGCTGTTTTTT
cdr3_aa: CASSFLTGDTGELFF

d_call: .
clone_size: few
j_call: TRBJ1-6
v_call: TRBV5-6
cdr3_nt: TGTGCCAGCAGCTTCAGTTCAACGGGTAGGATCGCCCTCCACTTT
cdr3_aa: CASSFSSTGRIALHF

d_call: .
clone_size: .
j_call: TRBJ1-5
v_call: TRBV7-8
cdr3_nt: TGTGCCAGCAGCTTAGGTAAAAGCAATCAGCCCCAGCATTTT
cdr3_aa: CASSLGKSNQPQHF

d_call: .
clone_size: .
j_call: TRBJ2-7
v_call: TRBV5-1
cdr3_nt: TGCGCCAGCAGCTTGGTTGGCAACGAGCAGTACTTC
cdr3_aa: CASSLVGNEQYF